The T cell receptor beta chain under discussion was sequenced for a study of Ad26.COV2.S vaccination and SARS-CoV-2 variants. Study context: By the intramuscular route, Ad26.COV2.S was given once, or twice 56 days apart. Overall study results and limits: Vaccine recipients and placebo recipients showed similar non-spike TCR breadth. Using TCR breadth and depth analyses may have led to underestimated total T cell responses.

Here immunoSEQ multiplex PCR was the method, and the copy in TCRdb shows in-frame clones only, minus some. The table records roughly 380,000 clones, roughly 90% of them present only once. To note about this clone: Antigen: not known.

The treatment is: about 20 received Ad26.COV2.S at low or high dose, single or two shots; a few received placebo; per-sample allocation not given. The samples date from day 63 after the first vaccine or placebo injection. Germline V gene sequence: CDR1 MDHEN, CDR2 SYDVKM. The trim removed 6 bases at V and 0 bases at J, leaving 3 bases unmatched. This CDR3 region has 14 residues. The receptor was isolated from a person between 18 and 65 years old who received the Ad26.COV2.S COVID-19 vaccine or a placebo. The sequenced sample was peripheral blood, obtained in a trial of Ad26.COV2.S vaccine versus placebo. The V gene is TRBV28, the J gene TRBJ2-7; 9 nucleotides match TRBD2. As DNA, the CDR3 is TGTGCCAGCAGACTAGCGGGCCCCTCCTACGAGCAGTACTTC. It is translated as CASRLAGPSYEQYF.